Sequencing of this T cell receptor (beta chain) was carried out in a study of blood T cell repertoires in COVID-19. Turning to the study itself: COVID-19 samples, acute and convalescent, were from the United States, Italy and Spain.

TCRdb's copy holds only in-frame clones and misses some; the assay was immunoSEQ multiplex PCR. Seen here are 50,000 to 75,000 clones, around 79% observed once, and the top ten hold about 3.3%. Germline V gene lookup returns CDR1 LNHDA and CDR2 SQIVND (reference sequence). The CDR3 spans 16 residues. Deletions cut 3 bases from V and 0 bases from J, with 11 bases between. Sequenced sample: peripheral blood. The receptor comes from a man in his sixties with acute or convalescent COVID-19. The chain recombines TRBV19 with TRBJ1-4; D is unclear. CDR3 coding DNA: TGTGCCAGTAGTATGAGCGTCGGCTCAACTAATGAAAAACTGTTTTTT. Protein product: CASSMSVGSTNEKLFF.